This T cell receptor beta chain was observed in a study of T cell changes during pregnancy in multiple sclerosis. TCRdb's copy holds only in-frame clones and misses some; the assay was immunoSEQ multiplex PCR. The sample consists of 29,000 or so clones, roughly nine tenths of them appearing once. This clone was recorded once. V was pared by 0 bases and J by 5 bases, with 10 bases of the junction left unmatched. The CDR3 length is 17 residues. This receptor was obtained from a female donor with multiple sclerosis, enrolled in a pregnancy study. The specimen was CD4+ T cells from peripheral blood mononuclear cells, collected in the first trimester of pregnancy. The chain recombines TRBV23-1 with TRBJ1-5; 7 bases are a match to TRBD1. TRBV23-1 is an ORF; its function is uncertain. In nucleotides, the CDR3 is TGCGCCAGCAGTCAATCTTACATATGGGACAGCCATCAGCCCCAGCATTTT. This encodes CASSQSYIWDSHQPQHF.